Each of the 19 T cell receptor beta chains below was sequenced from the same sample in a study of blood T cell repertoires in COVID-19. This table comes from immunoSEQ multiplex PCR, and its TCRdb copy is limited to in-frame clones, with some not included. The table shows a few hundred thousand clones, with 75% to 90% occurring only once. Material: PBMCs or T cells enriched from blood (not recorded which). These receptors were collected from a middle-aged man who had recovered from COVID-19.

In its sample, this clone was seen once. The chain is built from TRBV7-2 and TRBJ2-4, with D tentatively TRBD2 (5 bases). The V and J ends lost 1 base and 4 bases respectively, with 11 bases between them. CDR3 size: 15 residues. In germline, CDR1 is SGHTA, CDR2 FQGNSA. In DNA, the CDR3 is TGTGCCAGCAGCTTAGACCCTGGCGGGAAAAACATTCAGTACTTC. Amino acid sequence: CASSLDPGGKNIQYF.

This chain connects TRBV7-9 to TRBJ1-5, with 7 nucleotides matching TRBD1. Per the germline V gene, CDR1 is SEHNR and CDR2 is FQNEAQ (reference sequence). The CDR3 consists of 15 residues. Trimming cost V 6 bases and J 0 bases; bases outside gene matches: 5. The CDR3 coding sequence is TGTGCCAGCAGTTTGGCAGGGGGTAGCAATCAGCCCCAGCATTTT. It translates to CASSLAGGSNQPQHF.

The chain links TRBV19 to TRBJ2-1; 9 bases are shared with TRBD1. The V segment lost 6 bases and the J segment 6 bases; nucleotides outside the gene matches: 9. CDR3 length: 15 amino acids. The V gene's germline CDR1 is LNHDA and CDR2 SQIVND (reference sequence). CDR3 bases: TGTGCCAGTAGGGCCACAGGGGGCTTCGGCAATGAGCAGTTCTTC. It is translated as CASRATGGFGNEQFF.

The CDR3 coding sequence is TGTGCCAGCAGCTTAGTCCGCGGGAGTTCCTACAATGAGCAGTTCTTC. Translated: CASSLVRGSSYNEQFF. This chain links TRBV11-2 with TRBJ2-1; 7 nucleotides match TRBD2. V shed 1 base, J shed 1 base, and the junction held 4 bases outside the gene matches. This CDR3 contains 16 residues. CDR1 is SGHAT and CDR2 is FQNNGV in the germline V gene.

The chain is built from TRBV5-1 and TRBJ1-3; possibly TRBD1 for D (6 bases). This CDR3 contains 16 residues. Germline V CDR1 and CDR2: SGHRS, YFSETQ. The ends were cut back, 4 bases at V and 0 bases at J, with 14 bases in the middle. The CDR3 bases are TGCGCCAGCAGCATCGGGACAACCAGCTCTGGAAACACCATATATTTT. This codes for CASSIGTTSSGNTIYF.

The CDR3, as DNA: TGTGCCTGGAGTCTGGCCGGGGAGACCCAGTACTTC. This encodes CAWSLAGETQYF. This chain links TRBV30 with TRBJ2-5; unclear D gene. CDR1 GTSNPN and CDR2 SVGIG come from the germline V gene (reference sequence). Trimming cost V 2 bases and J 5 bases, with 9 bases left between them. The CDR3 sequence is 12 residues long.

The rearrangement joins TRBV9 to TRBJ2-7; TRBD1 agrees at 9 bases. The junction had 6 bases not matched to a gene; V was cut back by 4 bases and J by 1 base. Per germline, CDR1 SGDLS and CDR2 YYNGEE. The CDR3 runs to 15 residues. CDR3 region: CASSPQGQGSYEQYF. Here the CDR3 DNA reads TGTGCCAGCAGCCCCCAGGGACAGGGTTCCTACGAGCAGTACTTC.

V usage is TRBV7-9 and J usage is TRBJ2-7, with D perhaps matching TRBD1 (6 bases). This CDR3 comprises 14 residues. The V gene's germline CDR1 is SEHNR and CDR2 FQNEAQ (reference sequence). With 4 bases removed from V and 3 bases from J, the gap between germline ends came to 13 bases. The CDR3 coding sequence is TGTGCCAGCAGCTCCCACCTGACAGGCTACGAGCAGTACTTC. Translated, it gives CASSSHLTGYEQYF.

This chain uses TRBV4-3 with TRBJ2-3; TRBD2 might be the D (5 bases). Germline CDR1 is LGHNA and CDR2 is YSLEER. V was shortened by 3 bases and J by 2 bases, with 15 bases between the two germline ends. The CDR3 covers 16 residues. The chain's CDR3 is CASSQGASGSTDTQYF. The CDR3 region has the DNA TGCGCCAGCAGCCAGGGAGCCAGCGGATCCACAGATACGCAGTATTTT.

This clone was found a few times. This chain uses TRBV6-5 with TRBJ2-7, with D tentatively TRBD2 (5 bases). The CDR3 is made up of 14 amino acids. V lost 7 bases and J lost 2, with 15 bases in between. Germline-derived CDR1 and CDR2 are MNHEY and SVGAGI. The CDR3 is CASTADLAPYEQYF. The CDR3 region has the DNA TGTGCCAGCACCGCCGACCTAGCTCCCTACGAGCAGTACTTC.

V and J are TRBV4-1 and TRBJ2-3; D is possibly TRBD2 (7 bases). V lost 1 base and J lost 3, with 17 bases in between. CDR1 MGHRA and CDR2 YSYEKL come from the germline V gene. CDR3 length: 17 amino acids. The CDR3 loop is CASSQVWGGGATDTQYF. In DNA, the CDR3 is TGCGCCAGCAGCCAAGTCTGGGGTGGGGGGGCGACAGATACGCAGTATTTT.

The rearrangement joins TRBV14 to TRBJ2-7; TRBD1 agrees at 8 bases. Germline V gene sequence: CDR1 SGHDN, CDR2 FVKESK. The J segment lost 5 bases and the V segment lost 4 bases, leaving 10 bases of the junction unmatched. This CDR3 comprises 15 residues. Here the CDR3 reads CASSLTGQGVHEQYF. The CDR3 DNA reads TGTGCCAGCAGCCTCACCGGACAGGGAGTCCACGAGCAGTACTTC.

V and J are TRBV11-2 and TRBJ2-3; 11 bases agree with TRBD1. V lost 4 bases, J lost 5 bases, and 2 bases stayed unmatched. CDR3 length: 14 amino acids. Germline values: CDR1 SGHAT, CDR2 FQNNGV. CDR3 DNA: TGTGCCAGCAGCTGGGACAGGGGGGGAGATACGCAGTATTTT. It codes for CASSWDRGGDTQYF.

In its sample, this clone was seen once. J is TRBJ2-7 and V is TRBV7-6, with TRBD1 identical over 9 bases. V trimming: 4 bases; J trimming: 0 bases; junction bases outside the gene matches: 7. The CDR3 has 16 residues. Germline V gives CDR1 SGHVS, CDR2 FNYEAQ. In DNA, the CDR3 is TGTGCCAGCAGCTCATACGGACAGGGGCGCTCCTACGAGCAGTACTTC. Encoded protein: CASSSYGQGRSYEQYF. The full variable domain, its missing parts supplied by reference TRBV7-6 and TRBJ2-7, is GAGVSQSPRYKVTKRGQDVALRCDPISGHVSLYWYRQALGQGPEFLTYFNYEAQQDKSGLPNDRFSAERPEGSISTLTIQRTEQRDSAMYRCASSSYGQGRSYEQYFGPGTRLTVT.

This clone was counted only a few times. The CDR3 sequence is CASIPSSGGFYNEQFF. The CDR3 bases are TGTGCCAGTATCCCATCTAGCGGGGGATTTTACAATGAGCAGTTCTTC. This sequence joins TRBV19 and TRBJ2-1; 10 bases align to TRBD2. The CDR3 totals 16 residues. Germline values: CDR1 LNHDA, CDR2 SQIVND (reference sequence). V lost 7 bases to trimming and J lost 4 bases; unmatched junction nucleotides: 10.

In this sample, this clone turned up once. This chain joins TRBV29-1 and TRBJ2-7; no clear D gene. The length of the CDR3 is 13 residues. Between the trimmed V and J ends, which lost 5 bases and 0 bases, there was a span of 11 bases. Germline V gives CDR1 SQVTM, CDR2 ANQGSEA. The CDR3 bases are TGCAGCGTTTCTGAGGTTAGCTCCTACGAGCAGTACTTC. This sequence encodes CSVSEVSSYEQYF.

In this sample, this clone turned up a few times. The V and J genes are TRBV28 and TRBJ2-7; D remains ambiguous. Trimming removed 11 bases from V and 0 bases from J, with 8 bases in between. There are 11 residues in the CDR3. Germline lookup yields CDR1 MDHEN and CDR2 SYDVKM. CDR3 amino acids: CAGSSSYEQYF. The CDR3 DNA sequence: TGTGCCGGGTCTAGCTCCTACGAGCAGTACTTC. The entire variable domain, with the rest obtained from reference TRBV28 and TRBJ2-7, is as follows: DVKVTQSSRYLVKRTGEKVFLECVQDMDHENMFWYRQDPGLGLRLIYFSYDVKMKEKGDIPEGYSVSREKKERFSLILESASTNQTSMYLCAGSSSYEQYFGPGTRLTVT.

The chain employs TRBV29-1 and TRBJ2-3; possibly TRBD2 for D (6 bases). The CDR3 spans 13 residues. V lost 7 bases and J 1 base, leaving 12 bases between the germline ends. Germline CDR1 reads SQVTM; CDR2 reads ANQGSEA. DNA of the CDR3: TGCAGCGGGGATCCGGGGGGCACAGATACGCAGTATTTT. Translating gives CSGDPGGTDTQYF.

This clone was seen a few times. This may come from a read error, since a much larger clone is one base off. The chain combines TRBV6-1 with TRBJ1-2; 9 bases fit TRBD1. The CDR3 is made up of 13 amino acids. Per germline, CDR1 MNHNS and CDR2 SASEGT. Trimming took 3 bases from V and 4 from J; bases not matched to a gene: 0. The CDR3 DNA reads as TGTGCCAGCAGTGAGACAGGGGGCTATGGCTACACCTTC. Its protein is CASSETGGYGYTF.